The 19 T cell receptor beta chains below come from one sample, sequenced in a study of spatial heterogeneity in lung cancer. TCRdb processed the 5' RACE reads anew with MiXCR; each CDR3 protein has one entry. The table shows 82,000 or so distinct CDR3 sequences, with roughly an eighth occurring only once. As for time point: sample taken at primary tumor resection. Unsorted tumor, nontumor lung tissue or cryopreserved PBMC supplied the whole RNA. The sequences come from PBMCs, collected at surgery. These receptors originate from a male donor with early-stage non-small cell lung cancer.

The table lists this clonotype with many counts. The CDR3 nucleotides are TGTGCCAGCAGTCCCAGCAGGGCGGGCAATCAGCCCCAGCATTTT. Its translation is CASSPSRAGNQPQHF. The J gene is TRBJ1-5, the V gene TRBV27; the D gene is possibly TRBD1 (5 bases). CDR1 is MNHEY, CDR2 SMNVEV, per germline (reference sequence). CDR3 length: 15 residues. Deletions cut 5 bases from V and 2 bases from J, with 13 bases between.

The genes are TRBV24-1 and TRBJ2-1; 7 positions match TRBD1. The V segment lost 4 bases and the J segment 10 bases; nucleotides outside the gene matches: 9. The CDR3 totals 14 residues. Per germline, CDR1 KGHDR and CDR2 SFDVKD. CDR3 sequence reads: CATSDPDRVQEQFF. CDR3 coding DNA: TGTGCCACCAGTGACCCCGACAGGGTGCAAGAGCAGTTCTTC.

This chain uses TRBV18 with TRBJ2-3; 7 bases fit TRBD2. Germline V CDR1 and CDR2: KGHSH, LQKENI. CDR3 length: 16 amino acids. V was pared by 4 bases and J by 0 bases, with 7 bases of the junction left unmatched. The CDR3 bases are TGTGCCAGCTCACTCATGAGTAGCGGGAGCACAGATACGCAGTATTTT. It is translated as CASSLMSSGSTDTQYF.

This clonotype appeared a few times. The V call is TRBV29-1, the J call TRBJ2-6; D unclear. The CDR3 loop spans 18 amino acids. Germline V gene data show CDR1 as SQVTM and CDR2 as ANQGSEA. V shed 0 bases and J shed 4 bases, with 19 bases lying between them. The CDR3 region is CSVEERLISGAGANVLTF. CDR3 DNA: TGCAGCGTTGAAGAACGTCTGATTTCAGGCGCAGGGGCCAACGTCCTGACTTTC.

The chain links TRBV20-1 to TRBJ2-3; 8 bases are shared with TRBD2. The CDR3 has 14 amino acids. Germline loops: CDR1 DFQATT, CDR2 SNEGSKA (reference sequence). J lost 5 bases, V lost 0 bases, and 4 bases had no gene match. The CDR3 DNA is TGCAGTGCTAGAGACCAGCTAGCGGGAGATACGCAGTATTTT. Translating gives CSARDQLAGDTQYF.

The V and J genes are TRBV27 and TRBJ2-7, with D tentatively TRBD1 (5 bases). The CDR3 length is 14 residues. CDR1 and CDR2 (germline): MNHEY, SMNVEV (reference sequence). V lost 5 bases, J lost 2 bases, and 13 bases lay in between. The CDR3 coding sequence is TGTGCCAGCAGTGACAGCCCCGGAACCTACGAGCAGTACTTC. This codes for CASSDSPGTYEQYF.

The chain carries TRBV5-1 and TRBJ1-1; possible D gene TRBD1, 6 bases. Germline lookup yields CDR1 SGHRS and CDR2 YFSETQ. CDR3 length: 15 residues. V was cut by 5 bases and J by 1 base, with 15 bases left in between. This CDR3 is CASRKSWTANTEAFF. CDR3 nucleotide sequence: TGCGCCAGCAGAAAGAGCTGGACAGCGAACACTGAAGCTTTCTTT. Full variable domain (missing parts from reference TRBV5-1 and TRBJ1-1): KAGVTQTPRYLIKTRGQQVTLSCSPISGHRSVSWYQQTPGQGLQFLFEYFSETQRNKGNFPGRFSGRQFSNSRSEMNVSTLELGDSALYLCASRKSWTANTEAFFGQGTRLTVV.

The chain uses TRBV6-1 and TRBJ2-7; unclear D gene. Between the trimmed V and J ends, which lost 2 bases and 0 bases, there was a span of 11 bases. This CDR3 region has 15 residues. In germline, CDR1 is MNHNS, CDR2 SASEGT. As DNA, the CDR3 is TGTGCCAGCAGTGAAAACATACTGAACTCCTACGAGCAGTACTTC. Translated, it gives CASSENILNSYEQYF.

This clonotype was detected only a few times. CDR3 nucleotides: TGTGCCTGGGGAGTCCAAATGGGCTACACCTTC. Translation gives CAWGVQMGYTF. The V and J genes are TRBV30 and TRBJ1-2, with no clear D. Germline assignment: CDR1 GTSNPN and CDR2 SVGIG (reference sequence). This CDR3 has 11 residues. The V gene lost 5 bases and the J gene lost 8 bases, with 12 bases spanning the gap. The full variable domain, in which reference TRBV30 and TRBJ1-2 provide the parts outside the CDR3, is SQTIHQWPATLVQPVGSPLSLECTVEGTSNPNLYWYRQAAGRGLQLLFYSVGIGQISSEVPQNLSASRPQDRQFILSSKKLLLSDSGFYLCAWGVQMGYTFGSGTRLTVV.

V is TRBV7-9 and J is TRBJ2-3, with 7 nucleotides matching TRBD2. CDR1 is SEHNR and CDR2 is FQNEAQ in the germline V gene (reference sequence). This CDR3 spans 14 amino acids. Trimming took 5 bases from V and 1 from J; bases not matched to a gene: 3. CDR3 amino acids: CASSELAGTDTQYF. The CDR3 nucleotides are TGTGCCAGCAGCGAGCTAGCGGGCACAGATACGCAGTATTTT.

In its sample, this clonotype was seen a few times. The rearrangement links TRBV19 to TRBJ1-3; D may be TRBD1 (6 bases). The CDR3 is made up of 16 amino acids. V was cut by 3 bases and J by 2 bases, with 14 bases left in between. Per the germline V gene, CDR1 is LNHDA and CDR2 is SQIVND (reference sequence). This chain's CDR3 is CASSIGGQTTGNTIYF. The CDR3 DNA sequence: TGTGCCAGTAGTATCGGCGGACAGACCACTGGAAACACCATATATTTT.

In this sample, this clonotype turned up a few times. The gene calls are TRBV5-1 and TRBJ2-1; unclear D gene. From germline, CDR1 is SGHRS and CDR2 YFSETQ. There are 15 residues in the CDR3. The V gene lost 2 bases and the J gene lost 0 bases, with 9 bases spanning the gap. As DNA, the CDR3 is TGCGCCAGCAGCTTCCCTCCAGGCTCCTACAATGAGCAGTTCTTC. It is translated as CASSFPPGSYNEQFF.

Here the CDR3 reads CASSLSGQINQPQHF. DNA for the CDR3: TGTGCCAGCAGTTTATCGGGACAAATCAATCAGCCCCAGCATTTT. The V call is TRBV3-1, the J call TRBJ1-5; perhaps TRBD1 as D (6 bases). Germline loops: CDR1 LGHDT, CDR2 YNNKEL (reference sequence). Trimming stripped 6 bases from V and 3 bases from J, with 15 bases between. The CDR3 extends over 15 amino acids.

Only a few counts were recorded for this clonotype. This chain links TRBV5-6 with TRBJ2-6; 7 bases are a match to TRBD2. This CDR3 has 19 residues. The junction had 11 bases not matched to a gene; V was cut back by 1 base and J by 1 base. Germline CDR1 reads SGHDT; CDR2 reads YYEEEE. The CDR3 sequence: CASSLRLAVLRSGANVLTF. CDR3 in DNA: TGTGCCAGCAGCTTGCGGCTAGCGGTCCTTAGGTCTGGGGCCAACGTCCTGACTTTC.

The V and J genes are TRBV5-4 and TRBJ1-1; no clear D gene. The CDR3 runs to 13 residues. Trimming stripped 1 base from V and 4 bases from J, with 8 bases between. Germline CDR1 SGHNT, CDR2 YYREEE (reference sequence). As DNA, the CDR3 is TGTGCCAGCAGCTTGTCGCCTTTCACTGAAGCTTTCTTT. Its protein is CASSLSPFTEAFF.

This clonotype was seen ten or more times. This rearrangement joins TRBV29-1 to TRBJ1-1, with a tentative D call TRBD1 (6 bases). The CDR3 covers 13 residues. Trimming stripped 4 bases from V and 1 base from J, with 10 bases between. CDR1 is SQVTM, CDR2 ANQGSEA, per germline. CDR3 residues: CSVAQGSNTEAFF. The CDR3 DNA is TGCAGCGTTGCACAGGGTTCGAACACTGAAGCTTTCTTT. Variable domain in full (rest from reference TRBV29-1 and TRBJ1-1): SAVISQKPSRDICQRGTSLTIQCQVDSQVTMMFWYRQQPGQSLTLIATANQGSEATYESGFVIDKFPISRPNLTFSTLTVSNMSPEDSSIYLCSVAQGSNTEAFFGQGTRLTVV.

The chain recombines TRBV20-1 with TRBJ2-1; D gene ambiguous. Trimming stripped 3 bases from V and 4 bases from J, with 16 bases between. The CDR3 covers 15 residues. Looked up from germline, CDR1 is DFQATT and CDR2 is SNEGSKA (reference sequence). The CDR3 here is CSASLGSVLYNEQFF. In DNA form, the CDR3 reads TGCAGTGCTAGTCTCGGATCAGTTCTTTACAATGAGCAGTTCTTC.

This clonotype was seen a few times. The CDR3 spells CSWEQGYSNQPQHF. In nucleotides, the CDR3 is TGCAGTTGGGAACAGGGTTATAGCAATCAGCCCCAGCATTTT. This chain connects TRBV20-1 to TRBJ1-5, with a tentative D call TRBD1 (6 bases). Trimming shortened V by 8 bases and J by 0 bases, and 14 bases separated the two germline ends. Germline-derived CDR1 and CDR2 are DFQATT and SNEGSKA (reference sequence). The length of the CDR3 is 14 residues.

The table lists this clonotype with a few counts. This chain uses TRBV15 with TRBJ2-2; D gene ambiguous. The CDR3 has 14 amino acids. Trimming removed 5 bases at V and 3 bases at J, with 10 bases between. Germline CDR1 LNHNV, CDR2 YYDKDF (reference sequence). CDR3 DNA sequence: TGTGCCACCAGCTTCTGGTCAGACACCGGGGAGCTGTTTTTT. Protein sequence: CATSFWSDTGELFF.